This paragraph covers one T cell receptor (beta chain) sequence. The antigen is undetermined. The method was immunoSEQ multiplex PCR; TCRdb's version includes in-frame clones alone and lacks a portion of them. The sample shows 250,000 or so clones, around 88% of them seen only once. Treatment noted: roughly 19 received Ad26.COV2.S at low or high dose, single or two shots; about 5 received placebo; per-sample allocation not given. Specimens were obtained on day 63 following the first vaccine or placebo injection. The vaccine antigen was prefusion-stabilized Wuhan SARS-CoV-2 spike. This specimen comes from a study of Ad26.COV2.S vaccination and SARS-CoV-2 variants. Study-wide results and caveats: Similar non-spike TCR breadth was observed in recipients of vaccine and of placebo.

The TCR originated in a person between 18 and 65 years old who received the Ad26.COV2.S COVID-19 vaccine or a placebo. Sequenced here: peripheral blood, sampled in a trial of Ad26.COV2.S vaccine versus placebo.

CDR3 protein: CASSSEGGRAYEQYV. In DNA, the CDR3 is TGTGCCAGCAGTTCCGAGGGGGGCAGAGCCTACGAGCAGTACGTC. The chain employs TRBV6-5 and TRBJ2-7; the D call may be TRBD1 or TRBD2 (6 bases each). The CDR3 is made up of 15 amino acids. Trimming pared 4 bases from V and 2 bases from J, leaving 15 bases between. The germline CDR1 and CDR2 sequences are MNHEY and SVGAGI.